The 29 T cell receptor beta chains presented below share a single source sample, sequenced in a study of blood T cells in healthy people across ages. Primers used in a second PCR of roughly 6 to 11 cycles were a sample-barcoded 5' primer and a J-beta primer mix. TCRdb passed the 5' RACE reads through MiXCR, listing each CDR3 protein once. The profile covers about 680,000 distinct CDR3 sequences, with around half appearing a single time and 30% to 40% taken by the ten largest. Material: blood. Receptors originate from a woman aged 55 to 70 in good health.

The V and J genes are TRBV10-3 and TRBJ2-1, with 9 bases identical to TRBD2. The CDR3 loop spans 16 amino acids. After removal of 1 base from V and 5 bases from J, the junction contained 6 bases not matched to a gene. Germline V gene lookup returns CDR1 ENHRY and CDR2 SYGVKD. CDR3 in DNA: TGTGCCATCAGTGAGTGGCGAGCGGGAGGCCACAATGAGCAGTTCTTC. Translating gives CAISEWRAGGHNEQFF.

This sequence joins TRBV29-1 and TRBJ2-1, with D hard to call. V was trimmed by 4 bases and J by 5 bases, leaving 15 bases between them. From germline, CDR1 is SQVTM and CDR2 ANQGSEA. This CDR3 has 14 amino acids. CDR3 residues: CSVGPPGLNNEQFF. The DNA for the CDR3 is TGCAGCGTTGGACCCCCCGGCCTCAACAATGAGCAGTTCTTC.

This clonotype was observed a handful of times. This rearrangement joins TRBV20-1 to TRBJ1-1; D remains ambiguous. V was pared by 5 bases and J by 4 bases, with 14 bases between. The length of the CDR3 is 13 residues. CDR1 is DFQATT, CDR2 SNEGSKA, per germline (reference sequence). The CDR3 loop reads CSAGQPGSTEAFF. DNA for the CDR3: TGCAGTGCTGGCCAGCCGGGGAGCACTGAAGCTTTCTTT.

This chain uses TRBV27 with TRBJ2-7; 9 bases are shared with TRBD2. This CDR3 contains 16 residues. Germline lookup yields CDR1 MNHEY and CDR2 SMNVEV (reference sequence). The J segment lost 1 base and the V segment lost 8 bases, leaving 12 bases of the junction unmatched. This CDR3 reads CASGVDPGLASYEQYF. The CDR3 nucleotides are TGTGCCAGCGGGGTTGATCCGGGACTAGCATCCTACGAGCAGTACTTC.

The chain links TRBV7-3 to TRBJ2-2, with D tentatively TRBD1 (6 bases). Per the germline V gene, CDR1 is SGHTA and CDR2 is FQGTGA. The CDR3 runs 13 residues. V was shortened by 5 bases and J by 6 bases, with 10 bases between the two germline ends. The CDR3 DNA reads TGTGCCAGCAGCCCCCAGGGGTCCGGGGAGCTGTTTTTT. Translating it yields CASSPQGSGELFF.

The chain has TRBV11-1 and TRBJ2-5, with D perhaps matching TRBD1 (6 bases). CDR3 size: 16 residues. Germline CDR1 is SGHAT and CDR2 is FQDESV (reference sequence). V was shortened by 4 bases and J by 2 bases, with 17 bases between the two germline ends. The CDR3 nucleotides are TGTGCCAGCAGCTCCCCCGTGTCCAGGGGACAAGAGACCCAGTACTTC. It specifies CASSSPVSRGQETQYF.

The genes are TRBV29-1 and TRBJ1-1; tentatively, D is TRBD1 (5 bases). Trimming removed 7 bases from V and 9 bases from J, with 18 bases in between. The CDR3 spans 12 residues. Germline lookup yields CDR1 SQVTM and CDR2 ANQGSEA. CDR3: CSGGTEVLKAFF. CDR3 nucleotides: TGCAGCGGTGGGACGGAAGTCTTGAAAGCTTTCTTT. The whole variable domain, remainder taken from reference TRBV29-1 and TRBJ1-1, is SAVISQKPSRDICQRGTSLTIQCQVDSQVTMMFWYRQQPGQSLTLIATANQGSEATYESGFVIDKFPISRPNLTFSTLTVSNMSPEDSSIYLCSGGTEVLKAFFGQGTRLTVV.

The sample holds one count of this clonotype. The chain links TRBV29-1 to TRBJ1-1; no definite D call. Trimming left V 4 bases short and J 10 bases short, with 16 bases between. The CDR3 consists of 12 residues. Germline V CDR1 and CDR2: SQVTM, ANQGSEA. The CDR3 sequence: CSVGGGGGVAFF. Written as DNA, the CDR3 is TGCAGCGTTGGAGGAGGAGGAGGCGTAGCTTTCTTT.

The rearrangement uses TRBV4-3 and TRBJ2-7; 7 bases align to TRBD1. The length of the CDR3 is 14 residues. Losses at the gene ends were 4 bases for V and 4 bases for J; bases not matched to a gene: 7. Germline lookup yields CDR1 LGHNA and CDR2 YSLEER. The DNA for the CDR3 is TGCGCCAGCAGCCCGTGGACAGGCCAGTACGAGCAGTACTTC. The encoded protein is CASSPWTGQYEQYF.

CDR3 nucleotide sequence: TGTGCCAGCAGCAATTTCTTTATTAGGACCGTCGGGGGCTCCTATAATTCACCCCTCCACTTT. Its protein product is CASSNFFIRTVGGSYNSPLHF. The rearrangement uses TRBV6-1 and TRBJ1-6; D perhaps matches TRBD1 (5 bases). Germline loops: CDR1 MNHNS, CDR2 SASEGT. Between the trimmed V and J ends, which lost 6 bases and 0 bases, there was a span of 27 bases. The CDR3 covers 21 residues.

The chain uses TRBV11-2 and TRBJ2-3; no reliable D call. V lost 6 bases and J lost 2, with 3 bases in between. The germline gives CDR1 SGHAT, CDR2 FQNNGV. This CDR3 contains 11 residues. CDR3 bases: TGTGCCAGCAGGACCACAGATACGCAGTATTTT. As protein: CASRTTDTQYF.

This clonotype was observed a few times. CDR3 coding DNA: TGCAGTGCTAGAGATGGGACTAGCCCCTACAATGAGCAGTTCTTC. Translated: CSARDGTSPYNEQFF. The chain carries TRBV20-1 and TRBJ2-1; 9 bases align to TRBD2. This CDR3 has 15 residues. CDR1 is DFQATT and CDR2 is SNEGSKA in the germline V gene (reference sequence). The trim removed 0 bases at V and 2 bases at J, leaving 2 bases unmatched.

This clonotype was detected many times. CDR3 in amino acids: CASSSGQGNYGYTF. In DNA form, the CDR3 reads TGTGCCAGCAGTTCGGGACAGGGGAACTATGGCTACACCTTC. The chain recombines TRBV12-3 or TRBV12-4 with TRBJ1-2, with 10 bases matching TRBD1. The junction had 1 base not matched to a gene; V was cut back by 4 bases and J by 2 bases. The CDR3 has 14 amino acids.

The CDR3 loop is CASRAGYSGANVLTF. The CDR3 DNA follows: TGTGCCAGCAGGGCCGGATACTCTGGGGCCAACGTCCTGACTTTC. The chain uses TRBV28 and TRBJ2-6, with unresolved D. The CDR3 runs to 15 residues. The V end was cut by 6 bases, the J end by 0 bases, with 9 bases between. The germline V gene encodes CDR1 MDHEN and CDR2 SYDVKM.

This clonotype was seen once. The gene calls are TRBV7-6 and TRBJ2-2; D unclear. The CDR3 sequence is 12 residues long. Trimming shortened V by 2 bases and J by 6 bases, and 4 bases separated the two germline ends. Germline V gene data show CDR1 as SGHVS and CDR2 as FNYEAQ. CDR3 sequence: CASSLYAGELFF. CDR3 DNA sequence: TGTGCCAGCAGCTTATATGCCGGGGAGCTGTTTTTT. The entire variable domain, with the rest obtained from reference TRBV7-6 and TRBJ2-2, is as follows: GAGVSQSPRYKVTKRGQDVALRCDPISGHVSLYWYRQALGQGPEFLTYFNYEAQQDKSGLPNDRFSAERPEGSISTLTIQRTEQRDSAMYRCASSLYAGELFFGEGSRLTVL.

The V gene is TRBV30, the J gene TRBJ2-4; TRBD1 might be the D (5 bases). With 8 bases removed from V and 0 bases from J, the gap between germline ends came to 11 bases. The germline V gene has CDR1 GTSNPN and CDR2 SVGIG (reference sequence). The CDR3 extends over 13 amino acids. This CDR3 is CAIRDLAKNIQYF. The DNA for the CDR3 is TGTGCCATCAGGGATCTAGCCAAAAACATTCAGTACTTC. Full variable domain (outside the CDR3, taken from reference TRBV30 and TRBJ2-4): SQTIHQWPATLVQPVGSPLSLECTVEGTSNPNLYWYRQAAGRGLQLLFYSVGIGQISSEVPQNLSASRPQDRQFILSSKKLLLSDSGFYLCAIRDLAKNIQYFGAGTRLSVL.

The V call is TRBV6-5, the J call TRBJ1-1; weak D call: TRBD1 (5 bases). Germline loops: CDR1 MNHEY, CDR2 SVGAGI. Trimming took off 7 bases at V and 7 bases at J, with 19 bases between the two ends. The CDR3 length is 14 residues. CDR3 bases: TGTGCCAGCACCTATAACCCGGGGGGTGGTGAAGCTTTCTTT. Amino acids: CASTYNPGGGEAFF.

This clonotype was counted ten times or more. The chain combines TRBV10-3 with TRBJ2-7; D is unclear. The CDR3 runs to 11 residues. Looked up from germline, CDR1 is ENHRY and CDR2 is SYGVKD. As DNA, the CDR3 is TGTTCCCCCTTCTGCGTTTGCGAGCAGTACTTC. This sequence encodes CSPFCVCEQYF.

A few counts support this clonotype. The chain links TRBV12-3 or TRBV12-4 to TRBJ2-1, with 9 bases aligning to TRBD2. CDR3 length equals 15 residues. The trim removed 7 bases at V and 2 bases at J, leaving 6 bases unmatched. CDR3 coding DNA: TGTGCCAGCACGAGGGCTAGCGGGGCCTACAATGAGCAGTTCTTC. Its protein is CASTRASGAYNEQFF.

DNA for the CDR3: TGTGCCAGCAGCTTGAGTAGCGGGAGGGCCACATACGAGCAGTACTTC. Encoded protein: CASSLSSGRATYEQYF. The gene calls are TRBV5-6 and TRBJ2-7, with 11 bases lining up with TRBD2. CDR3 length: 16 residues. Germline assignment: CDR1 SGHDT and CDR2 YYEEEE. V trimming: 1 base; J trimming: 4 bases; junction bases outside the gene matches: 7.

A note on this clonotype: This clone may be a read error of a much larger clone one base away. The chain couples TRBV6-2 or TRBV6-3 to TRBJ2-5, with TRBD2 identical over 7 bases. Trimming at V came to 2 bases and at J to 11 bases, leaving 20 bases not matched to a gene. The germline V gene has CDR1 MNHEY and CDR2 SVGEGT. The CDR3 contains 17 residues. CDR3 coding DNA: TGTGCCAGCAGTTACGGCATGGGAGGGCGTAAACACAATGAGCAGTACTTC. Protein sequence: CASSYGMGGRKHNEQYF.

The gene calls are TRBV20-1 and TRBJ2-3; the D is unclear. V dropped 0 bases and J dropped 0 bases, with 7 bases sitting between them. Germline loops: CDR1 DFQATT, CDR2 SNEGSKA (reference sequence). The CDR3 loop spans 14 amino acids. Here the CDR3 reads CSAREDPSTDTQYF. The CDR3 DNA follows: TGCAGTGCTAGAGAAGACCCGAGCACAGATACGCAGTATTTT.

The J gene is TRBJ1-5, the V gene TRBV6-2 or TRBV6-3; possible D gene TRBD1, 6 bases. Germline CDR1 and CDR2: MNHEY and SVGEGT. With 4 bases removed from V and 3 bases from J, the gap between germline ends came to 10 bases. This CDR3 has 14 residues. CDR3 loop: CASSLQGDNQPQHF. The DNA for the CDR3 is TGTGCCAGCAGTTTACAGGGTGACAATCAGCCCCAGCATTTT.

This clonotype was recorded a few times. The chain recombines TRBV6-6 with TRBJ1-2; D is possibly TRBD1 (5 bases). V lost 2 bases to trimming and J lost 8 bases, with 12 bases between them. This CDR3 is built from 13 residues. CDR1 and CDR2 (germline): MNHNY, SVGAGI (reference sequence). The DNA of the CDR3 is TGTGCCAGCAGTTACGGGGCGGGGGACGGCTACACCTTC. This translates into CASSYGAGDGYTF.

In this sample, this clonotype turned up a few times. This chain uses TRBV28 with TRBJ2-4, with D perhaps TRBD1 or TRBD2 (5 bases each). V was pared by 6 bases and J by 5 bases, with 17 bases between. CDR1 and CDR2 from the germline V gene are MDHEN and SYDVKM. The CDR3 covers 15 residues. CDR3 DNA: TGTGCCAGCAGAGTCCCCGGAGGACAACAAAACATTCAGTACTTC. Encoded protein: CASRVPGGQQNIQYF.

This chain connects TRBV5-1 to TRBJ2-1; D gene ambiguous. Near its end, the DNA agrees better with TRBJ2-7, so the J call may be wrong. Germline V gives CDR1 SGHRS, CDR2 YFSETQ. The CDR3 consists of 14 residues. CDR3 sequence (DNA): TGCGCCAGCAGCTTGACAGATAACTACAATGAGCAGTACTTC. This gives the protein CASSLTDNYNEQYF.

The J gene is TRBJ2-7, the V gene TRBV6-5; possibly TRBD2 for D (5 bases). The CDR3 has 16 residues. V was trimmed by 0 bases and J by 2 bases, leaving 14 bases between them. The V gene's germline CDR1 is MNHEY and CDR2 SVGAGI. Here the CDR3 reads CASSYSSEGSPYEQYF. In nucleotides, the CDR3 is TGTGCCAGCAGTTACTCGTCCGAGGGTTCACCCTACGAGCAGTACTTC.

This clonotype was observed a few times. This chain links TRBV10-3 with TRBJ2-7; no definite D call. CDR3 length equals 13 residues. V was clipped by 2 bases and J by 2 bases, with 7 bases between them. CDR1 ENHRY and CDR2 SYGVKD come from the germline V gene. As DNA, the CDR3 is TGTGCCATCAGTGAGGGGGTCCCCTACGAGCAGTACTTC. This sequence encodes CAISEGVPYEQYF.

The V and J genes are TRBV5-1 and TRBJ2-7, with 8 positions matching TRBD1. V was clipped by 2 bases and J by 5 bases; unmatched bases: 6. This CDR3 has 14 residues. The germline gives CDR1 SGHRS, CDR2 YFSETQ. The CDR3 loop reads CASSFSRGLNEQYF. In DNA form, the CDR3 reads TGCGCCAGCAGCTTTTCCAGGGGGCTGAACGAGCAGTACTTC.